These T cell receptor beta chains were read from a single sample in a study of cytomegalovirus exposure and HLA in healthy donors. Clones were sequenced by immunoSEQ multiplex PCR, and TCRdb holds only the in-frame ones, with some missing. The table lists approximately 110,000 clones. The sequencing sample was made of PBMCs. The receptors were gathered from a man aged 45 to 65 in good health and CMV-seronegative. The CDR3 runs from the conserved cysteine through the conserved F or W. Each record gives: V gene, D gene, J gene, CDR3 DNA, CDR3 protein. The D gene is left open where the match is weak.

TRBV7-6	TRBD2	TRBJ2-5	TGTGCCAGCAGCCTACCTAGCGGGGGGGTGGGAGAGACCCAGTACTTC	CASSLPSGGVGETQYF
TRBV2	NA	TRBJ1-2	TGTGCCAGCAGTGAATCCGGGACTGGCTCGGGAGGCTACACCTTC	CASSESGTGSGGYTF
TRBV6-6	NA	TRBJ2-5	TGTGCCAGCAGTTACCAGGGGAACCATCAAGAGACCCAGTACTTC	CASSYQGNHQETQYF
TRBV5-4	TRBD2	TRBJ2-1	TGTGCCAGCAGCCCGGGACTAGTGGGCCATGAGCAGTTCTTC	CASSPGLVGHEQFF
TRBV9	TRBD1	TRBJ2-3	TGTGCCAGCAGCGCGACAGGGGTTGGGGCAGATACGCAGTATTTT	CASSATGVGADTQYF
TRBV19	TRBD1	TRBJ1-5	TGTGCCAGTAGTCCCGGACAGGACCCTTATAGCAATCAGCCCCAGCATTTT	CASSPGQDPYSNQPQHF
TRBV4-1	NA	TRBJ1-1	TGCGCCAGCAGCCAAGTTCCAGGGGATACTGAAGCTTTCTTT	CASSQVPGDTEAFF
TRBV7-2	NA	TRBJ1-1	TGTGCCAGCAGCTTAGCGTGGGGGGGGAGCACTGAAGCTTTCTTT	CASSLAWGGSTEAFF
TRBV5-1	TRBD2	TRBJ2-2	TGCGCCAGCAGCTTGACTAGCGGGAGTTTGCCCGGGGAGCTGTTTTTT	CASSLTSGSLPGELFF
TRBV7-2	NA	TRBJ2-7	TGTGCCAGCAGCTCTTTAGTCGAGCAGTACTTC	CASSSLVEQYF
TRBV6-5	TRBD1	TRBJ2-2	TGTGCCAGCAGTCCCGGGACAGTCAACACCGGGGAGCTGTTTTTT	CASSPGTVNTGELFF